This T cell receptor (beta chain) stems from a study of T cells after yellow fever vaccination. MiXCR, run by TCRdb on the 5' RACE reads, gives a single entry per CDR3 protein. Here the sample spans 95,000 to 100,000 distinct CDR3 sequences, approximately 5.5% being singletons. Sequences were derived from CD8+ T cells sorted from PBMCs, sampled 10 days after the yellow fever booster vaccination. The sequence came from a man aged 18 to 29 who received the YFV17D yellow fever vaccine.

CDR3 residues: CAISDGAWDTEAFF. In DNA, the CDR3 is TGTGCCATCAGTGACGGGGCCTGGGACACTGAAGCTTTCTTT. J is TRBJ1-1 and V is TRBV10-3; D may be TRBD1 (5 bases). V was shortened by 3 bases and J by 3 bases, with 11 bases between the two germline ends. The germline CDR1 and CDR2 sequences are ENHRY and SYGVKD. The length of the CDR3 is 14 residues.